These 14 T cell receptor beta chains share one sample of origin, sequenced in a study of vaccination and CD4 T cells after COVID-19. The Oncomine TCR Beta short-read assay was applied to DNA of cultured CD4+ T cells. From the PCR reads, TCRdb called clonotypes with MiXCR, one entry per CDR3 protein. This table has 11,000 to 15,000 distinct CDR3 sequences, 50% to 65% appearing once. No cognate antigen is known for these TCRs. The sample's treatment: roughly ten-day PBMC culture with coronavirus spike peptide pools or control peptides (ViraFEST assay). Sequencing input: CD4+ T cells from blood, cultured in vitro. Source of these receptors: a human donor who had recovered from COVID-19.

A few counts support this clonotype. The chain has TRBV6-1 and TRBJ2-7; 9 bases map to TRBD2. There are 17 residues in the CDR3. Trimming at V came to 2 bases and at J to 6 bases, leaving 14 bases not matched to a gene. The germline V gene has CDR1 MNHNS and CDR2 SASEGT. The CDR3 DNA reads TGTGCCAGCAGTGAACGGGGTGTCCCTAGCGGGACTTTCGAGCAGTACTTC. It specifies CASSERGVPSGTFEQYF.

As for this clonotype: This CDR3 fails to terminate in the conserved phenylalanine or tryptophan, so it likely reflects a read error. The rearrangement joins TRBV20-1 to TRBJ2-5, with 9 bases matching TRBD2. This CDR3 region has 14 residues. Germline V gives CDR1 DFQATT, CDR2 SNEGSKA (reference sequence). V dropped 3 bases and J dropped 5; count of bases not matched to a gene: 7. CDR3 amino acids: CSASASGTFETQYS. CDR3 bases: TGCAGTGCTAGTGCTAGCGGGACTTTCGAGACCCAGTACTCC.

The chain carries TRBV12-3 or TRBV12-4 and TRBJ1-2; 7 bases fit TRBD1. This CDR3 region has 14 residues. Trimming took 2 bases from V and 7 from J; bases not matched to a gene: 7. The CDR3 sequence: CASSLNQGESGYTF. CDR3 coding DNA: TGTGCCAGCAGTTTAAATCAGGGGGAGAGTGGCTACACCTTC.

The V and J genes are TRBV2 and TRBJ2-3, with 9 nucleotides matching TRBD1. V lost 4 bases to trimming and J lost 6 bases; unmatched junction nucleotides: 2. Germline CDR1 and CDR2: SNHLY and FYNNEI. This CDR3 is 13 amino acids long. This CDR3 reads CASSVGTGDTQYF. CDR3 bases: TGTGCCAGCAGTGTGGGGACAGGGGATACGCAGTATTTT.

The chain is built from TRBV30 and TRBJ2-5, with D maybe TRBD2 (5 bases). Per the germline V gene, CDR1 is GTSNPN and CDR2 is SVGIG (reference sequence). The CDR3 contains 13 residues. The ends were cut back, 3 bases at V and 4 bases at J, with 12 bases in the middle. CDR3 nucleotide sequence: TGTGCCTGGAGCCCGGGAATCGGAGAGACCCAGTACTTC. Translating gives CAWSPGIGETQYF.

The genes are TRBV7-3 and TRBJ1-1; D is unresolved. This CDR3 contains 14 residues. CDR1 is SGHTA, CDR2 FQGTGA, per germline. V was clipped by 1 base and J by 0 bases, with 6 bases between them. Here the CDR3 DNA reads TGTGCCAGCAGCTTAATGAGGGTGAACACTGAAGCTTTCTTT. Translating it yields CASSLMRVNTEAFF. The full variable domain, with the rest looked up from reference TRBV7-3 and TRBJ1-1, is GAGVSQTPSNKVTEKGKYVELRCDPISGHTALYWYRQSLGQGPEFLIYFQGTGAADDSGLPNDRFFAVRPEGSVSTLKIQRTERGDSAVYLCASSLMRVNTEAFFGQGTRLTVV.

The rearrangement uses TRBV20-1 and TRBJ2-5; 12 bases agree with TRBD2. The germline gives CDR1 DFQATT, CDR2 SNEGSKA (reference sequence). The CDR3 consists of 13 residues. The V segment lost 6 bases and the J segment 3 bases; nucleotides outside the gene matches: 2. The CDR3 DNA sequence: TGCAGTGCAAGACTAGCGGGGGAAGAGACCCAGTACTTC. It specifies CSARLAGEETQYF.

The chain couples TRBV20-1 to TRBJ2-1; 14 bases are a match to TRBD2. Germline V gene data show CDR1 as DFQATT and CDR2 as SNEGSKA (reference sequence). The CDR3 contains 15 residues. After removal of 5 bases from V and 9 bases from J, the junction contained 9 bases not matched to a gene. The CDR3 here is CSAGGLAGVSSEQFF. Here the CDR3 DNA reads TGCAGTGCTGGGGGACTAGCGGGAGTTAGCAGTGAGCAGTTCTTC.

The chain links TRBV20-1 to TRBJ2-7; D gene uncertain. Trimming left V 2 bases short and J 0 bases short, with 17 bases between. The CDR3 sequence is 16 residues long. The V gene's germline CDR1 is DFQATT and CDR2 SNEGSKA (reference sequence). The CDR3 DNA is TGCAGTGCTAGACTGCCTTCAGAAAGGTACTCCTACGAGCAGTACTTC. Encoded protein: CSARLPSERYSYEQYF.

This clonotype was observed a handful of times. The CDR3 spells CASSRQGRMNTEAFF. CDR3 DNA sequence: TGTGCCAGCAGCCGACAGGGACGGATGAACACTGAAGCTTTCTTT. The V and J genes are TRBV2 and TRBJ1-1, with 7 bases fitting TRBD1. V gave up 6 bases and J gave up 0 bases; unmatched junction bases: 7. The germline V gene has CDR1 SNHLY and CDR2 FYNNEI. This CDR3 comprises 15 residues.

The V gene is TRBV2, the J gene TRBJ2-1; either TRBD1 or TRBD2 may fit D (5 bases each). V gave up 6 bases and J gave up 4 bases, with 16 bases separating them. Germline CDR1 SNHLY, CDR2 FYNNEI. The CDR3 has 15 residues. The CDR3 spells CASSRSGTKYNEQFF. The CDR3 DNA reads TGTGCCAGCAGCCGTTCCGGGACCAAGTACAATGAGCAGTTCTTC.

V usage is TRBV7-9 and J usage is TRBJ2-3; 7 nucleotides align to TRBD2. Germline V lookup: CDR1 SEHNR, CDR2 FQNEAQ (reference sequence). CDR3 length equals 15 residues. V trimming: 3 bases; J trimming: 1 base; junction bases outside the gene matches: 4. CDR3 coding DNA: TGTGCCAGCAGCTTCGCTAGCGGCGGCACAGATACGCAGTATTTT. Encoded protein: CASSFASGGTDTQYF.

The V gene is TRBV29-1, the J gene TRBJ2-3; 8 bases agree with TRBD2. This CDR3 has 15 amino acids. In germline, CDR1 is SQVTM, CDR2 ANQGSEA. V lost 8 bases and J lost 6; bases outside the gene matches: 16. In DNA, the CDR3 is TGCAGCTCGGGGGGAGTTAGCGGGATCCCGGATACGCAGTATTTT. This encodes CSSGGVSGIPDTQYF.

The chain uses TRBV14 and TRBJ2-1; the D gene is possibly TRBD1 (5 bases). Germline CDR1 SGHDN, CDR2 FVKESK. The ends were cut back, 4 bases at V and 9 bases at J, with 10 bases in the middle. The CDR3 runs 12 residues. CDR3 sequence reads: CASSPKGVEQFF. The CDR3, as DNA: TGTGCCAGCAGCCCGAAAGGGGTTGAGCAGTTCTTC.